These 26 T cell receptor beta chains were all obtained from the same sample, sequenced in a study of T cells in Graves' hyperthyroidism and ophthalmopathy. RNA transcripts served as the template for amplifying TCR beta CDR3 regions. TCR CDR3 regions were first amplified by RT-PCR with HTBI primers. Using its own MiXCR run on the multiplex PCR reads, TCRdb lists one record per CDR3 protein. The table lists about 840,000 distinct CDR3 sequences, around 38% of them singletons. Sequencing was done on a sample of blood. These receptors originate from a man between 18 and 35 years old with Graves' hyperthyroidism.

The V gene is TRBV2, the J gene TRBJ2-5; 11 positions match TRBD2. This CDR3 region has 14 residues. Looked up from germline, CDR1 is SNHLY and CDR2 is FYNNEI. V lost 7 bases, J lost 3 bases, and 4 bases stayed unmatched. The CDR3 DNA follows: TGTGCCAGCATACTAGCGGGAGTTAAAGAGACCCAGTACTTC. Translation gives CASILAGVKETQYF.

The rearrangement joins TRBV12-3 or TRBV12-4 to TRBJ1-3; D gene uncertain. This CDR3 region has 15 residues. V lost 8 bases, J lost 0 bases, and 14 bases lay in between. CDR3 sequence: CASDGQSSSGNTIYF. The CDR3, as DNA: TGTGCCAGCGACGGTCAGTCCTCCTCTGGAAACACCATATATTTT.

V usage is TRBV4-2 and J usage is TRBJ2-7; D gene unclear. The CDR3 runs to 14 residues. V was shortened by 0 bases and J by 2 bases, with 8 bases between the two germline ends. CDR1 LGHNA and CDR2 YNFKEQ come from the germline V gene. The chain's CDR3 is CASSQDGQTYEQYF. CDR3 in DNA: TGTGCCAGCAGCCAAGATGGGCAGACCTACGAGCAGTACTTC.

This chain links TRBV9 with TRBJ2-5; D may be TRBD2 (6 bases). Germline-derived CDR1 and CDR2 are SGDLS and YYNGEE. Trimming took off 1 base at V and 5 bases at J, with 15 bases between the two ends. This CDR3 region has 15 residues. CDR3 residues: CASSVSSTSAETQYF. DNA for the CDR3: TGTGCCAGCAGCGTATCGTCGACTAGTGCGGAGACCCAGTACTTC.

This clonotype has a count of ten or more. The chain links TRBV10-2 to TRBJ1-1, with TRBD1 as a possible D gene (5 bases). CDR1 is WSHSY, CDR2 SAAADI, per germline. The ends were cut back, 4 bases at V and 8 bases at J, with 8 bases in the middle. The CDR3 runs 11 residues. The CDR3 DNA is TGCGCCAGCAGTGGGGGACTGGAAGCTTTCTTT. It codes for CASSGGLEAFF.

The chain links TRBV5-6 to TRBJ1-5; D is unclear. The CDR3 is 15 amino acids. CDR1 and CDR2 (germline): SGHDT, YYEEEE. The V and J ends lost 10 bases and 0 bases respectively, with 17 bases between them. The DNA for the CDR3 is TGTGCCGCCGATCGGGCAAGACATAGCAATCAGCCCCAGCATTTT. It yields the protein CAADRARHSNQPQHF.

A few counts support this clonotype. One end of the junction is discordant with germline, which a read error may explain. CDR3 protein: CASSLGTTEQETQYF. The DNA for the CDR3 is TGTGCCAGCAGCTTGGGGACTACAGAACAAGAGACCCAGTACTTC. V usage is TRBV5-1 and J usage is TRBJ2-5; 7 bases map to TRBD2. Germline V lookup: CDR1 SGHRS, CDR2 YFSETQ. This CDR3 has 15 residues.

This clonotype showed up just a few times. V gene TRBV19 combines with J gene TRBJ2-7; a weak D match, TRBD1 (5 bases). V was clipped by 5 bases and J by 4 bases, with 15 bases between them. The CDR3 sequence is 14 residues long. The germline V gene has CDR1 LNHDA and CDR2 SQIVND (reference sequence). The CDR3 DNA follows: TGTGCCAGTAGTTTCTTTGGGGCCCGATACGAGCAGTACTTC. Protein: CASSFFGARYEQYF.

The chain links TRBV15 to TRBJ1-5, with D unclear. The germline gives CDR1 LNHNV, CDR2 YYDKDF (reference sequence). This CDR3 is 10 amino acids long. V was shortened by 6 bases and J by 11 bases, with 8 bases between the two germline ends. CDR3 coding DNA: TGTGCCACCAGGAGGGAGGCCCAGCATTTT. It translates to CATRREAQHF.

The V and J genes are TRBV15 and TRBJ2-7; TRBD2 matches 9 bases. V dropped 3 bases and J dropped 3; count of bases not matched to a gene: 9. The germline V gene encodes CDR1 LNHNV and CDR2 YYDKDF (reference sequence). There are 16 residues in the CDR3. CDR3 amino acids: CATSSVETSGRYEQYF. In nucleotides, the CDR3 is TGTGCCACCAGCAGCGTTGAAACTAGCGGGCGCTACGAGCAGTACTTC.

This clonotype was found many times. The chain couples TRBV29-1 to TRBJ2-7, with D tentatively TRBD1 (6 bases). The V gene's germline CDR1 is SQVTM and CDR2 ANQGSEA. This CDR3 region has 13 residues. The germline V and J ends were trimmed by 6 bases and 2 bases, with 14 bases remaining between them. The DNA of the CDR3 is TGCAGCGTCCTCGGGACAAAGACCTACGAGCAGTACTTC. It encodes CSVLGTKTYEQYF.

V usage is TRBV29-1 and J usage is TRBJ2-7; unclear D gene. V was cut by 8 bases and J by 0 bases, with 14 bases left in between. The CDR3 is made up of 13 amino acids. The germline V gene has CDR1 SQVTM and CDR2 ANQGSEA. The CDR3 DNA is TGCAGCAGGCGAGGTCCCAACTCCTACGAGCAGTACTTC. It encodes CSRRGPNSYEQYF.

The chain recombines TRBV2 with TRBJ2-2; 8 bases fit TRBD2. This CDR3 region has 15 residues. V was pared by 5 bases and J by 4 bases, with 6 bases of the junction left unmatched. CDR1 and CDR2 (germline): SNHLY, FYNNEI. The CDR3 DNA sequence: TGTGCCAGCAGTCCTTATCGGGAGGGCACCGGGGAGCTGTTTTTT. This translates into CASSPYREGTGELFF. The full variable domain, with the rest looked up from reference TRBV2 and TRBJ2-2, is EPEVTQTPSHQVTQMGQEVILRCVPISNHLYFYWYRQILGQKVEFLVSFYNNEISEKSEIFDDQFSVERPDGSNFTLKIRSTKLEDSAMYFCASSPYREGTGELFFGEGSRLTVL.

This clonotype has at least ten counts. V gene TRBV19 combines with J gene TRBJ2-5; D perhaps matches TRBD1 (6 bases). The V end was cut by 5 bases, the J end by 4 bases, with 11 bases between. The CDR3 length is 13 residues. Germline V gene data show CDR1 as LNHDA and CDR2 as SQIVND (reference sequence). CDR3 loop: CASSADRTETQYF. The CDR3 DNA sequence: TGTGCCAGTAGTGCCGACAGGACAGAGACCCAGTACTTC. The full variable domain, in which reference TRBV19 and TRBJ2-5 provide the parts outside the CDR3, is DGGITQSPKYLFRKEGQNVTLSCEQNLNHDAMYWYRQDPGQGLRLIYYSQIVNDFQKGDIAEGYSVSREKKESFPLTVTSAQKNPTAFYLCASSADRTETQYFGPGTRLLVL.

This clonotype has only one observation. A single base separates this from a much larger clone, so it may be a read error. The genes are TRBV12-3 or TRBV12-4 and TRBJ1-1; D possibly corresponds to TRBD1 (6 bases). The CDR3 contains 13 residues. The CDR3 nucleotides read TGTGCCCGCAGTCTACACCTGGACAGCGAAGCTTTCTTT. Protein product: CARSLHLDSEAFF.

There are many counts of this clonotype. This rearrangement joins TRBV10-3 to TRBJ1-6; TRBD1 matches at 7 bases. CDR1 is ENHRY and CDR2 is SYGVKD in the germline V gene. J gave up 6 bases and V 9 bases, and 14 bases lay outside the gene matches. The CDR3 length is 16 residues. CDR3 sequence: CAIGQVSLGGNSPLHF. The CDR3 DNA reads as TGTGCCATAGGACAGGTCTCCCTAGGAGGTAATTCACCCCTCCACTTT.

This clonotype was detected many times. The chain links TRBV24-1 to TRBJ1-2; no firm D call. With 5 bases removed from V and 12 bases from J, the gap between germline ends came to 6 bases. There are 9 residues in the CDR3. Germline V gene data show CDR1 as KGHDR and CDR2 as SFDVKD. This chain's CDR3 is CATSGPNTF. As DNA, the CDR3 is TGTGCCACCAGTGGCCCCAACACCTTC.

J is TRBJ1-5 and V is TRBV10-3; D gene uncertain. Trimming left V 4 bases short and J 7 bases short, with 11 bases between. The CDR3 consists of 13 residues. Germline CDR1 is ENHRY and CDR2 is SYGVKD. CDR3 protein: CAISAGGWQPQHF. The CDR3 DNA sequence: TGTGCCATCAGTGCGGGAGGTTGGCAGCCCCAGCATTTT.

This clonotype occurred many times. The chain has TRBV29-1 and TRBJ2-7; D remains unclear. Germline CDR1 and CDR2: SQVTM and ANQGSEA. V was clipped by 1 base and J by 2 bases, with 9 bases between them. This CDR3 contains 13 residues. The CDR3: CSVEGVTPYEQYF. CDR3 bases: TGCAGCGTTGAAGGCGTAACACCCTACGAGCAGTACTTC.

This clonotype was seen ten or more times. The chain is built from TRBV29-1 and TRBJ1-1; D is unresolved. Trimming shortened V by 5 bases and J by 0 bases, and 10 bases separated the two germline ends. The CDR3 contains 13 residues. Per the germline V gene, CDR1 is SQVTM and CDR2 is ANQGSEA. The CDR3 sequence is CSVWKGVNTEAFF. The CDR3 DNA reads TGCAGCGTTTGGAAGGGAGTGAACACTGAAGCTTTCTTT.

The chain has TRBV6-1 and TRBJ1-2, with 8 bases matching TRBD1. The germline CDR1 and CDR2 sequences are MNHNS and SASEGT. The CDR3 is 14 amino acids. V shed 8 bases and J 3 bases; nucleotides not matched to a gene: 8. The CDR3 region has the DNA TGTGCCAGCGAGGGATGGACAGGGTACTATGGCTACACCTTC. Translation: CASEGWTGYYGYTF.

This clonotype was observed a few times. The chain links TRBV5-4 to TRBJ1-1, with TRBD1 matching 11 bases. Germline V lookup: CDR1 SGHNT, CDR2 YYREEE (reference sequence). CDR3 size: 16 residues. V lost 5 bases, J lost 3 bases, and 9 bases stayed unmatched. The CDR3 is CASSRWTGGTYTEAFF. The CDR3 DNA sequence: TGTGCCAGCAGTCGCTGGACAGGGGGCACATACACTGAAGCTTTCTTT. Supplemented by reference TRBV5-4 and TRBJ1-1, the full variable domain reads ETGVTQSPTHLIKTRGQQVTLRCSSQSGHNTVSWYQQALGQGPQFIFQYYREEENGRGNFPPRFSGLQFPNYSSELNVNALELDDSALYLCASSRWTGGTYTEAFFGQGTRLTVV.

This clonotype was observed at least ten times. A read error may account for a junction end that differs from germline. This chain connects TRBV19 to TRBJ1-5, with 7 bases matching TRBD1. Per germline, CDR1 LNHDA and CDR2 SQIVND (reference sequence). CDR3 length: 12 residues. This chain's CDR3 is CASSILDRFRYF. DNA for the CDR3: TGTGCCAGTAGTATCCTGGACAGGTTCAGGTATTTT.

Many counts were recorded for this clonotype. The chain links TRBV7-6 to TRBJ1-1; TRBD1 agrees at 9 bases. This CDR3 spans 15 amino acids. CDR1 SGHVS and CDR2 FNYEAQ come from the germline V gene. The J segment lost 1 base and the V segment lost 5 bases, leaving 5 bases of the junction unmatched. This CDR3 reads CASSPGTGPNTEAFF. The CDR3 DNA is TGTGCCAGCAGCCCAGGGACAGGGCCGAACACTGAAGCTTTCTTT.

This clonotype was counted between two and nine times. This rearrangement joins TRBV5-1 to TRBJ1-5; 10 nucleotides match TRBD1. The CDR3 loop spans 16 amino acids. J lost 4 bases, V lost 0 bases, and 4 bases had no gene match. Looked up from germline, CDR1 is SGHRS and CDR2 is YFSETQ. CDR3 loop: CASSLGPDRGNQPQHF. In DNA form, the CDR3 reads TGCGCCAGCAGCTTGGGCCCGGACAGGGGGAATCAGCCCCAGCATTTT.

The chain links TRBV20-1 to TRBJ1-3; 9 positions match TRBD1. The V and J ends lost 8 bases and 1 base, in that order; junction bases with no gene match: 15. The CDR3 extends over 17 amino acids. The germline CDR1 and CDR2 sequences are DFQATT and SNEGSKA (reference sequence). The CDR3 DNA follows: TGCAGTTCGGAACAGGGGGCGCGTTCCCATTCTGGAAACACCATATATTTT. Protein sequence: CSSEQGARSHSGNTIYF.